Sequencing of this T cell receptor (beta chain) was carried out in a study of T cell responses to AZD1222 COVID-19 vaccine. The overall study: Pooling was applied to second doses at about 4 or about 12 weeks.

Sequencing used immunoSEQ multiplex PCR; TCRdb keeps in-frame clones, though not all of them. The table shows 75,000 to 95,000 clones, with roughly nine tenths occurring only once. On this clone itself: Its specificity is unknown.

This CDR3 is 15 amino acids long. Germline-derived CDR1 and CDR2 are GTSNPN and SVGIG (reference sequence). The V end was cut by 0 bases, the J end by 0 bases, with 9 bases between. General study results and limits: Repertoire sampling was restricted to post-peak T cell response timepoints. Donors in the cohort were predominantly white British and more often female, and clonal diversity was possibly underestimated.

The specimen was peripheral blood, collected on day 0 of AZD1222 vaccination. The chain links TRBV30 to TRBJ1-3; D is unresolved. The clonotype originates from an adult in good health. The CDR3 region is CAWSVGKLSGNTIYF. The CDR3 DNA is TGTGCCTGGAGTGTCGGCAAGCTCTCTGGAAACACCATATATTTT.